The 7 T cell receptor beta chains below all came from one sample that was sequenced in a study of cytomegalovirus exposure and HLA in healthy donors. In the PCR, 60 Vbeta and 13 Jbeta primers were used. Sequenced by immunoSEQ multiplex PCR; TCRdb stores in-frame clones only, minus some. Counted here are about 89,000 clones, about 68% occurring once; the ten biggest clones make up over 2%. Sequenced input: PBMCs. These receptors all come from a human donor in good health.

This clone was detected a few times. The chain combines TRBV6-5 with TRBJ2-1, with a possible D match to TRBD1 (5 bases). CDR1 is MNHEY, CDR2 SVGAGI, per germline. Deletions cut 2 bases from V and 0 bases from J, with 8 bases between. This CDR3 region has 15 residues. Here the CDR3 DNA reads TGTGCCAGCAGTTACCACAGGAGCTCCTACAATGAGCAGTTCTTC. Translation: CASSYHRSSYNEQFF.

V and J are TRBV7-9 and TRBJ2-1; 8 bases are a match to TRBD1. This CDR3 has 15 residues. Germline CDR1 is SEHNR and CDR2 is FQNEAQ (reference sequence). The junction had 8 bases not matched to a gene; V was cut back by 3 bases and J by 7 bases. CDR3 nucleotide sequence: TGTGCCAGCAGCTTTTCCAGGGGGCGCATTAATGAGCAGTTCTTC. Translated: CASSFSRGRINEQFF.

This clone was observed a handful of times. The genes are TRBV4-1 and TRBJ2-5; 8 positions match TRBD2. Germline CDR1 MGHRA, CDR2 YSYEKL. V lost 3 bases, J lost 2 bases, and 8 bases stayed unmatched. The CDR3 runs 16 residues. The CDR3 DNA sequence: TGCGCCAGCAGCCACGGAGCGGGGGTTTCTCAAGAGACCCAGTACTTC. This gives the protein CASSHGAGVSQETQYF.

This clone was counted between two and nine times. In DNA, the CDR3 is TGTGCCAGCAGCTTGGTGGGAGGCTACGAGCAGTACTTC. Encoded protein: CASSLVGGYEQYF. This sequence joins TRBV5-6 and TRBJ2-7, with a possible D match to TRBD2 (6 bases). Trimming pared 0 bases from V and 3 bases from J, leaving 7 bases between. Germline loops: CDR1 SGHDT, CDR2 YYEEEE. This CDR3 is 13 amino acids long.

This rearrangement joins TRBV4-3 to TRBJ1-1; D call uncertain. Per germline, CDR1 LGHNA and CDR2 YSLEER. This CDR3 has 16 amino acids. Trimming pared 4 bases from V and 0 bases from J, leaving 15 bases between. The CDR3: CASSPRVRGMNTEAFF. The CDR3 region has the DNA TGCGCCAGCAGCCCAAGAGTAAGAGGAATGAACACTGAAGCTTTCTTT.

The chain couples TRBV27 to TRBJ1-2, with TRBD1 matching 7 bases. This CDR3 has 15 residues. Germline CDR1 MNHEY, CDR2 SMNVEV (reference sequence). J was trimmed by 5 bases and V by 8 bases; bases with no gene match: 14. CDR3 amino acids: CASQPYFGQAYGYTF. The DNA of the CDR3 is TGTGCCAGCCAACCCTACTTCGGACAGGCTTATGGCTACACCTTC.

The genes are TRBV11-2 and TRBJ1-1; tentative D call: TRBD1 (6 bases). Trimming took 5 bases from V and 7 from J, leaving 23 bases between them. Per germline, CDR1 SGHAT and CDR2 FQNNGV. The CDR3 has 16 amino acids. The CDR3 coding sequence is TGTGCCAGCAGCGAATTGCAGGGGCGGTATCGTGGTGAAGCTTTCTTT. Translation: CASSELQGRYRGEAFF.